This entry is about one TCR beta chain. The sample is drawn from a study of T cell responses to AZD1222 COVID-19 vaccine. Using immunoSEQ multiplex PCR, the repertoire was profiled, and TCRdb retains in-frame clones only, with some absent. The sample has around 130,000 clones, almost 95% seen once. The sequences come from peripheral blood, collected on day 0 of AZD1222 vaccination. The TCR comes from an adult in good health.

The CDR3 DNA sequence: TGTGCCAGCAGCTTAAATATGGACACTGAAGCTTTCTTT. The encoded protein is CASSLNMDTEAFF. The chain recombines TRBV7-9 with TRBJ1-1, with D uncertain. V shed 2 bases and J shed 3 bases, with 7 bases lying between them. CDR3 length: 13 residues. CDR1 and CDR2 (germline): SEHNR, FQNEAQ (reference sequence). Complete variable domain (other parts from reference TRBV7-9 and TRBJ1-1): DTGVSQNPRHKITKRGQNVTFRCDPISEHNRLYWYRQTLGQGPEFLTYFQNEAQLEKSRLLSDRFSAERPKGSFSTLEIQRTEQGDSAMYLCASSLNMDTEAFFGQGTRLTVV.